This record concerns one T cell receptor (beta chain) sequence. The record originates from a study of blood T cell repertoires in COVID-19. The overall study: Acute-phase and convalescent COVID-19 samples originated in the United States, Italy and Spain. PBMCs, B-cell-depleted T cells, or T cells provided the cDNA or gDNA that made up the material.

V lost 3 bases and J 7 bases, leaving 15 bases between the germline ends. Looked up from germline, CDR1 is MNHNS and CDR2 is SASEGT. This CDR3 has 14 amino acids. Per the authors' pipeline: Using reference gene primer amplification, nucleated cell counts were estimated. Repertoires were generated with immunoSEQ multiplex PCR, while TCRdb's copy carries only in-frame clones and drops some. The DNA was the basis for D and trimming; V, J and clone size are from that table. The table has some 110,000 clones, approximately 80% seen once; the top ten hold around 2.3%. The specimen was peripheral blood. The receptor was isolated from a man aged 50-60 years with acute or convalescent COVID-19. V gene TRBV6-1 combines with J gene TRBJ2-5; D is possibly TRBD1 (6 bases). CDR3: CASSEDDRPGTQYF. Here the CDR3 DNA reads TGTGCCAGCAGTGAGGATGACAGGCCAGGGACCCAGTACTTC.